The next 18 T cell receptor beta chains were all read from a single sample in a study of T cell responses to AZD1222 COVID-19 vaccine. Sequencing used immunoSEQ multiplex PCR; TCRdb keeps in-frame clones, though not all of them. The sample lists 110,000 or so clones; roughly 90% were seen once. Sequenced material: peripheral blood, taken on day 0 of AZD1222 vaccination. Receptor source: an adult in good health.

The chain joins TRBV6-4 to TRBJ2-3; no definite D call. CDR1 is MRHNA, CDR2 SNTAGT, per germline. The CDR3 is 13 residues long. V dropped 5 bases and J dropped 0 bases, with 6 bases sitting between them. The CDR3: CASSTSSTDTQYF. The CDR3 DNA is TGTGCCAGCAGTACGAGCAGCACAGATACGCAGTATTTT.

In its sample, this clone was seen once. In nucleotides, the CDR3 is TGTGCCAGCAGCTTTGACTCAACCCTCGGGTACAATGAGCAGTTCTTC. Residues: CASSFDSTLGYNEQFF. The rearrangement joins TRBV7-2 to TRBJ2-1; D gene ambiguous. V lost 3 bases and J 4 bases, leaving 16 bases between the germline ends. CDR1 is SGHTA, CDR2 FQGNSA, per germline. The CDR3 spans 16 residues.

This clone is labeled as medium-sized. The CDR3, as DNA: TGTGCCAGCACCAACGTCCGGGGTGAAGCTTTCTTT. It yields the protein CASTNVRGEAFF. The chain links TRBV9 to TRBJ1-1; no clear D gene. Trimming pared 6 bases from V and 7 bases from J, leaving 13 bases between. The CDR3 has 12 amino acids. From germline, CDR1 is SGDLS and CDR2 YYNGEE.

This clone was detected once. CDR3 residues: CASSLGLVSGEQFF. The CDR3 region has the DNA TGTGCCAGCAGCTTAGGACTAGTCTCTGGTGAGCAGTTCTTC. V usage is TRBV7-2 and J usage is TRBJ2-1, with a tentative D call TRBD2 (6 bases). This CDR3 region has 14 residues. Trimming cost V 1 base and J 9 bases, with 13 bases left between them. Germline-derived CDR1 and CDR2 are SGHTA and FQGNSA.

The V and J genes are TRBV9 and TRBJ1-5; 7 positions match TRBD1. The V and J ends lost 1 base and 0 bases, in that order; junction bases with no gene match: 1. Germline V gene data show CDR1 as SGDLS and CDR2 as YYNGEE. The CDR3 is 15 amino acids. The CDR3 loop is CASSVQGGSNQPQHF. The DNA of the CDR3 is TGTGCCAGCAGCGTACAGGGGGGTAGCAATCAGCCCCAGCATTTT. Variable domain in full (rest from reference TRBV9 and TRBJ1-5): DSGVTQTPKHLITATGQRVTLRCSPRSGDLSVYWYQQSLDQGLQFLIQYYNGEERAKGNILERFSAQQFPDLHSELNLSSLELGDSALYFCASSVQGGSNQPQHFGDGTRLSIL.

The CDR3 loop reads CASSQVPGDTGELFF. The CDR3 DNA sequence: TGTGCCAGCAGCCAAGTTCCAGGGGACACCGGGGAGCTGTTTTTT. J is TRBJ2-2 and V is TRBV3-1 (or the pseudogene TRBV3-2); D is possibly TRBD1 (6 bases). Trimming stripped 1 base from V and 3 bases from J, with 9 bases between. The germline V gene has CDR1 LGHDT and CDR2 YNNKEL (reference sequence). The CDR3 has 15 amino acids.

The rearrangement joins TRBV21-1 to TRBJ2-7. TRBV21-1 is a pseudogene. CDR3 length: 16 residues. The CDR3 DNA reads TGTGCCAGCAGCACCGACCGGGGGAGGGGGCATTACGAGCAGTACTTC. Protein product: CASSTDRGRGHYEQYF.

The chain links TRBV12-3 or TRBV12-4 to TRBJ1-1; D is uncertain. The CDR3 consists of 12 residues. V was cut by 3 bases and J by 9 bases, with 11 bases left in between. The CDR3, as DNA: TGTGCCAGCAGTTTGCAGGAGTCGAAAGCTTTCTTT. Translation gives CASSLQESKAFF.

The chain has TRBV6-5 and TRBJ2-7; the D is unclear. Germline CDR1 reads MNHEY; CDR2 reads SVGAGI. Trimming cost V 8 bases and J 2 bases, with 10 bases left between them. This CDR3 spans 12 amino acids. CDR3 coding DNA: TGTGCCAGCTTGGGAAATACCTACGAGCAGTACTTC. It encodes CASLGNTYEQYF.

This clone was picked up a small number of times. V is TRBV5-1 and J is TRBJ1-3; D gene uncertain. The ends were cut back, 8 bases at V and 1 base at J, with 10 bases in the middle. This CDR3 comprises 13 residues. Looked up from germline, CDR1 is SGHRS and CDR2 is YFSETQ. CDR3 amino acids: CASEEGSGNTIYF. The CDR3 DNA sequence: TGCGCCAGTGAGGAGGGATCTGGAAACACCATATATTTT.

The chain is built from TRBV2 and TRBJ2-7; possible D gene TRBD1, 5 bases. Germline V gives CDR1 SNHLY, CDR2 FYNNEI. This CDR3 contains 16 residues. Trimming stripped 0 bases from V and 6 bases from J, with 18 bases between. For the CDR3, the DNA is TGTGCCAGCAGTGAAGCAGGGCAGGGAACCCCCAGCGAGCAGTACTTC. As protein: CASSEAGQGTPSEQYF.

The chain uses TRBV5-5 and TRBJ2-5, with D possibly being TRBD1 (6 bases). CDR3 length equals 15 residues. V was pared by 3 bases and J by 4 bases, with 16 bases between. Germline V gene sequence: CDR1 SGHKS, CDR2 YYEKEE (reference sequence). The CDR3 region has the DNA TGTGCCAGCAGCTGGGAATGGGGGCCGGGAGAGACCCAGTACTTC. Translation gives CASSWEWGPGETQYF.

V is TRBV6-5 and J is TRBJ2-2, with TRBD2 as a possible D gene (6 bases). CDR1 MNHEY and CDR2 SVGAGI come from the germline V gene. This CDR3 has 15 amino acids. V was cut by 5 bases and J by 7 bases, with 17 bases left in between. In nucleotides, the CDR3 is TGTGCCAGCAGTCTCCGGGGCAGGGAGGTCGGGGAGCTGTTTTTT. It is translated as CASSLRGREVGELFF.

The CDR3 coding sequence is TGCGCCAGCAGTCAATTATTATCGCAGGCTTTTAGGAATTCACCCCTCCACTTT. Its protein is CASSQLLSQAFRNSPLHF. V and J are TRBV23-1 and TRBJ1-6; no reliable D call. TRBV23-1 is sorted into the ORF group, with uncertain function. This CDR3 region has 18 residues. V lost 1 base to trimming and J lost 7 bases, with 20 bases between them.

The chain recombines TRBV9 with TRBJ2-5, with 8 bases matching TRBD2. The junction had 12 bases not matched to a gene; V was cut back by 0 bases and J by 5 bases. Germline assignment: CDR1 SGDLS and CDR2 YYNGEE. CDR3 length equals 17 residues. This CDR3 is CASSVGAGGSLEETQYF. In nucleotides, the CDR3 is TGTGCCAGCAGCGTAGGTGCGGGGGGCTCACTAGAGGAGACCCAGTACTTC.

The V and J genes are TRBV6-1 and TRBJ2-3; possibly TRBD1 for D (5 bases). The CDR3 covers 15 residues. The germline V gene encodes CDR1 MNHNS and CDR2 SASEGT. V lost 1 base, J lost 6 bases, and 14 bases lay in between. CDR3 sequence reads: CASSEGGTGPDTQYF. For the CDR3, the DNA is TGTGCCAGCAGTGAAGGGGGTACAGGCCCGGATACGCAGTATTTT.

V and J are TRBV5-4 and TRBJ1-3, with D tentatively TRBD1 (6 bases). The CDR3 runs to 15 residues. Germline V gene data show CDR1 as SGHNT and CDR2 as YYREEE (reference sequence). Trimming pared 0 bases from V and 0 bases from J, leaving 7 bases between. The CDR3 loop is CASSLAGASGNTIYF. The DNA for the CDR3 is TGTGCCAGCAGCTTGGCAGGGGCCTCTGGAAACACCATATATTTT. Drawing the rest from reference TRBV5-4 and TRBJ1-3, the complete variable domain is ETGVTQSPTHLIKTRGQQVTLRCSSQSGHNTVSWYQQALGQGPQFIFQYYREEENGRGNFPPRFSGLQFPNYSSELNVNALELDDSALYLCASSLAGASGNTIYFGEGSWLTVV.

The rearrangement uses TRBV5-1 and TRBJ2-1; 9 bases are shared with TRBD2. CDR1 and CDR2 from the germline V gene are SGHRS and YFSETQ. This CDR3 has 14 residues. Trimming took 7 bases from V and 6 from J; bases not matched to a gene: 8. In DNA form, the CDR3 reads TGCGCCAGCTCAAGGGCGGGAGGGGGCAATGAGCAGTTCTTC. Amino acid sequence: CASSRAGGGNEQFF.